The rows below give T cell receptor beta chains drawn from one sample of a study of shared clonotypes between healthy human individuals. The repertoire was sequenced with immunoSEQ multiplex PCR; TCRdb's copy has only in-frame clones and lacks some. The table includes 1.5 million to 2.5 million clones, over 85% detected once. The sample taken for sequencing was naive CD8+ T cells sorted from blood. The receptors originated from a man aged 18 to 29 in good health. CDR3s include the opening cysteine and the closing phenylalanine or tryptophan. The D gene is left open where the match is weak. Only some rows state a clone size, as once, few, many or a class for expanded clones.

V	size	D	J	CDR3	DNA
TRBV5-1	-	-	TRBJ1-3	CASSLAGGSSGNTIYF	TGCGCCAGCAGCTTGGCTGGGGGAAGCTCTGGAAACACCATATATTTT
TRBV13	-	-	TRBJ2-7	CASSLIGRTDEQYF	TGTGCCAGCAGCTTAATTGGGCGGACGGACGAGCAGTACTTC
TRBV28	-	-	TRBJ1-1	CASSFWAGKDAFF	TGTGCCAGCAGTTTTTGGGCAGGGAAGGATGCTTTCTTT
TRBV27	once	-	TRBJ2-2	CASTGHTGELFF	TGTGCCAGCACTGGGCACACCGGGGAGCTGTTTTTT
TRBV5-6	-	-	TRBJ2-3	CASSWAGSTDTQYF	TGTGCCAGCAGCTGGGCCGGTAGCACAGATACGCAGTATTTT
TRBV7-2	once	TRBD1	TRBJ1-1	CASSPRWGQGYNTEAFF	TGTGCCAGCAGCCCACGATGGGGACAGGGATATAACACTGAAGCTTTCTTT
TRBV10-3	-	-	TRBJ2-3	CAISETYGGNTDTQYF	TGTGCCATCAGTGAAACTTATGGGGGGAACACAGATACGCAGTATTTT
TRBV2	-	-	TRBJ2-6	CASTGGTDISGANVLTF	TGTGCCAGCACTGGGGGTACAGACATCTCTGGGGCCAACGTCCTGACTTTC
TRBV10-3	-	-	TRBJ2-3	CATGREASTDTQYF	TGTGCCACCGGCAGGGAAGCTAGCACAGATACGCAGTATTTT
TRBV6-5	-	TRBD2	TRBJ2-7	CASRGTGTSGYEQYF	TGTGCCAGCAGGGGCACCGGGACTAGCGGATACGAGCAGTACTTC
TRBV28	-	-	TRBJ1-2	CASTFWGANYGYTF	TGTGCCAGCACCTTTTGGGGAGCGAACTATGGCTACACCTTC